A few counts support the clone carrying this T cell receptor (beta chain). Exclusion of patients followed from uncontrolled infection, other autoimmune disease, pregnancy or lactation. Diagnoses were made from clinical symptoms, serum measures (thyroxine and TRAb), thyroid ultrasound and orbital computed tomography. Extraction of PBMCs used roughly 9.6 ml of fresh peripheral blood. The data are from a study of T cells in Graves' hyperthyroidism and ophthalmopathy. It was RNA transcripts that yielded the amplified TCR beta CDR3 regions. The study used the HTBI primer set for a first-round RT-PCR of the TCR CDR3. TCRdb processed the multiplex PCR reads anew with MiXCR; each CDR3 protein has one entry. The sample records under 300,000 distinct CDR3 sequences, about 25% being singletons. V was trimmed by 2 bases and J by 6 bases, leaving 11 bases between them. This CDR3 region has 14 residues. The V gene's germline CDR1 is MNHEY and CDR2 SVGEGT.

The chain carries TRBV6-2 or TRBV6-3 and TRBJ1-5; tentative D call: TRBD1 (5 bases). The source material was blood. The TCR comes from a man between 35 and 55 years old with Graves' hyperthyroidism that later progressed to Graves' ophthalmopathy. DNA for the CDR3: TGTGCCAGCAGTTACCCAGGACAAGGTCAGCCCCAGCATTTT. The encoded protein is CASSYPGQGQPQHF.